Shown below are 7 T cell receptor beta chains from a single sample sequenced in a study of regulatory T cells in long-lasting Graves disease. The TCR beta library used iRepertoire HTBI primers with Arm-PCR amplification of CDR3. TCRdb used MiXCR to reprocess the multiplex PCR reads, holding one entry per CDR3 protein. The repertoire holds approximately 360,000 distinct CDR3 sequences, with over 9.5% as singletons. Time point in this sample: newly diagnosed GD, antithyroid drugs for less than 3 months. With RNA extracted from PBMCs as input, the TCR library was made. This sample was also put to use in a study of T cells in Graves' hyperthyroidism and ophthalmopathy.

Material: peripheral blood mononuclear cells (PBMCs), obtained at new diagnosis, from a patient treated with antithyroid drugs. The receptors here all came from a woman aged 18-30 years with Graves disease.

DNA for the CDR3: TGTGCCAGCAGCCTCAGGAGGGGGGTCAAATACAATGAGCAGTTCTTC. Translation gives CASSLRRGVKYNEQFF. V and J are TRBV4-2 and TRBJ2-1; perhaps D is TRBD1 or TRBD2 (6 bases each). Deletions cut 4 bases from V and 4 bases from J, with 17 bases between. CDR3 length: 16 residues. The germline gives CDR1 LGHNA, CDR2 YNFKEQ.

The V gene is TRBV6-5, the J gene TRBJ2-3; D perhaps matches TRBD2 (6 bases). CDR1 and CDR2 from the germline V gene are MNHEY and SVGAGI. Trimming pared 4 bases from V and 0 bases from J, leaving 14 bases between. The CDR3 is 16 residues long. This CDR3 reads CASSSLKRGSTDTQYF. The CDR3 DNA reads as TGTGCCAGCAGTTCTTTAAAACGGGGGAGCACAGATACGCAGTATTTT.

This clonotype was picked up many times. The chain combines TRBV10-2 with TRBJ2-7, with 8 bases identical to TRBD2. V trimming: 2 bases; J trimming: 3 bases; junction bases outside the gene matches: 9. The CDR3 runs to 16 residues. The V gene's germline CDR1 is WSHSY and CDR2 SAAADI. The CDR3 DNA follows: TGCGCCAGCAGTGAGCTCGGGAGGGACACTTACTACGAGCAGTACTTC. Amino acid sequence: CASSELGRDTYYEQYF.

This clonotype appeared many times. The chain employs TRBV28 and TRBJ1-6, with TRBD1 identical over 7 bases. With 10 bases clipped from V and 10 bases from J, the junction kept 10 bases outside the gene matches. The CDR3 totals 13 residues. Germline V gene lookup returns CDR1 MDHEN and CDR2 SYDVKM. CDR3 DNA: TGTGCCACTACAGGGGAACCTCAATCACCCCTCCACTTT. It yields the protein CATTGEPQSPLHF.

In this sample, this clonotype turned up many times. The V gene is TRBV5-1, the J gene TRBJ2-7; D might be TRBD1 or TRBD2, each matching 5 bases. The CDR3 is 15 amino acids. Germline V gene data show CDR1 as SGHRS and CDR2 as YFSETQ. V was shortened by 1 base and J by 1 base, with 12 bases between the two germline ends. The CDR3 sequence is CASSLQDWGSYEQYF. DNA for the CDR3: TGCGCCAGCAGCTTGCAGGACTGGGGGTCCTACGAGCAGTACTTC.

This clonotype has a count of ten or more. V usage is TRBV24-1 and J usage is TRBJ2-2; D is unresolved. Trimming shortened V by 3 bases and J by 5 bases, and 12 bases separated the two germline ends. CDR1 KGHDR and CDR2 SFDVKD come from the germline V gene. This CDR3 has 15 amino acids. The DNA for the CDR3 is TGTGCCACCAGTGATCACCCACCCGGGACCGGGGAGCTGTTTTTT. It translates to CATSDHPPGTGELFF.

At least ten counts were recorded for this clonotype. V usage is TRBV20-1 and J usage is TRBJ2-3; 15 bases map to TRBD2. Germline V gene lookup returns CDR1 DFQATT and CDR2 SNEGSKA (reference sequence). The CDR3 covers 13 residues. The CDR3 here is CRAGTSGRNTQYF. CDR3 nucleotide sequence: TGCAGGGCCGGGACTAGCGGGAGGAATACGCAGTATTTT.